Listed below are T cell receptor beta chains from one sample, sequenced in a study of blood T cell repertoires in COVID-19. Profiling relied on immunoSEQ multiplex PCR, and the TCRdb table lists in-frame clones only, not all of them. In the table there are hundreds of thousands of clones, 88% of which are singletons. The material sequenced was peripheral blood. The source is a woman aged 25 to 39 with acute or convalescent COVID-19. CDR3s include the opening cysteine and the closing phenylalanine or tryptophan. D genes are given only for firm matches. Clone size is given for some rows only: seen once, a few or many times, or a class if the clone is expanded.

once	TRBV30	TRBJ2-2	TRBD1	TGTGCGGGACAGTACACCGGGGAGCTGTTTTTT	CAGQYTGELFF
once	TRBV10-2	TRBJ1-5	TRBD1	TGCGCCAGCAGTGCCCGGGACAGGTTCAATCAGCCCCAGCATTTT	CASSARDRFNQPQHF
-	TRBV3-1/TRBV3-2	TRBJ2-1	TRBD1	TGTGCCAGCAGCTCGGGGACAGACTCCTACAATGAGCAGTTCTTC	CASSSGTDSYNEQFF
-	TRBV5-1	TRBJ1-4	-	TGCGCCAGCAGCCAGCAGGGTGGTGGTGAAAAACTGTTTTTT	CASSQQGGGEKLFF
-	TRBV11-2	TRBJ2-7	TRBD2	TGTGCCAGCAGCTTAGATAGATACGAGGGGAGACTAGCGGGTTTCTACGAGCAGTACTTC	CASSLDRYEGRLAGFYEQYF
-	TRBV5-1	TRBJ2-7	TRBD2	TGCGCCAGCAGCTTGGGCGGGGGGAACTACGAGCAGTACTTC	CASSLGGGNYEQYF
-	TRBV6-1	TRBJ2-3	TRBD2	TGTGCCAGCAGTGGGGGTGCTAGCGGATACACAGATACGCAGTATTTT	CASSGGASGYTDTQYF
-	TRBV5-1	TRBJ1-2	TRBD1	TGCGCCAGCAGCAATCGACAGGGCGGCTATGGCTACACCTTC	CASSNRQGGYGYTF
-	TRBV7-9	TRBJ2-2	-	TGTGCCAGCAGCTTAGAGAACATCGGGGAGCTGTTTTTT	CASSLENIGELFF
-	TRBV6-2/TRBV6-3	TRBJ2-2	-	TGTGCCAGCAGCCAACTAGAGACAACCGGGGAGCTGTTTTTT	CASSQLETTGELFF
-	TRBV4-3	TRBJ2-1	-	TGCGCCAGCAGCCAAGAACCGGGACTTAAACTAATTGGTGATGAGCAGTTCTTC	CASSQEPGLKLIGDEQFF
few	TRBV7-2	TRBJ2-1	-	TGTGCCAGCAGCTTAGTTGGCCTCTACAATGAGCAGTTCTTC	CASSLVGLYNEQFF
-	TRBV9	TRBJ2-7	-	TGTGCCAGCAGCGTAGATAGCGGCTTATCCGAGCAGTACTTC	CASSVDSGLSEQYF
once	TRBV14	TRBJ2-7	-	TGTGCCAGCTCCGACAGCTACGAGCAGTACTTC	CASSDSYEQYF
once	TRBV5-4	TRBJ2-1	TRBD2	TGTGCCAGCAGTTCCCGGACTAGCGGGAGTTTCAATGAGCAGTTCTTC	CASSSRTSGSFNEQFF
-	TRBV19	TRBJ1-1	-	TGTGCCAGTAGTATAGATCTAGAGACAGTGAACACTGAAGCTTTCTTT	CASSIDLETVNTEAFF